These 10 T cell receptor beta chains were sequenced from one sample in a study of T cell responses to AZD1222 COVID-19 vaccine. This table comes from immunoSEQ multiplex PCR, and its TCRdb copy is limited to in-frame clones, with some not included. The table shows 150,000 or so clones, with about 88% occurring only once. This specimen consisted of peripheral blood, obtained on day 0 of AZD1222 vaccination. The receptors shown here come from an adult in good health.

Notes on this clone: Other nucleotide sequences in the sample specify the same CDR3. This chain links TRBV27 with TRBJ1-4; the D is unclear. This CDR3 is 14 amino acids long. The germline CDR1 and CDR2 sequences are MNHEY and SMNVEV (reference sequence). V dropped 2 bases and J dropped 3 bases, with 7 bases sitting between them. The CDR3 protein is CASSLREANEKLFF. The CDR3 bases are TGTGCCAGCAGTTTAAGGGAAGCTAATGAAAAACTGTTTTTT.

A few counts support this clone. CDR3 coding DNA: TGTGCCAGTAGTATCGGAGGGCTTAATGAAAAACTGTTTTTT. Amino acid sequence: CASSIGGLNEKLFF. The chain has TRBV19 and TRBJ1-4; D is undetermined. Trimming pared 3 bases from V and 4 bases from J, leaving 9 bases between. Germline lookup yields CDR1 LNHDA and CDR2 SQIVND (reference sequence). The CDR3 contains 14 residues.

The rearrangement joins TRBV6-6 to TRBJ1-1; D remains ambiguous. CDR3 size: 13 residues. Trimming removed 4 bases from V and 1 base from J, with 7 bases in between. CDR1 is MNHNY, CDR2 SVGAGI, per germline (reference sequence). The CDR3 loop is CASSSVGNTEAFF. The DNA of the CDR3 is TGTGCCAGCAGTTCGGTAGGGAACACTGAAGCTTTCTTT.

The V gene is TRBV7-5, the J gene TRBJ2-2; no check of the table's D call, TRBD2, against the DNA was made. TRBV7-5 is a pseudogene. This CDR3 region has 17 residues. CDR3 sequence reads: CARSSTSGRVDTGELFF. The CDR3 DNA sequence: TGTGCCAGAAGCTCGACTAGCGGGAGGGTAGACACCGGGGAGCTGTTTTTT.

The chain links TRBV9 to TRBJ1-2, with D maybe TRBD1 (5 bases). CDR3 size: 15 residues. In germline, CDR1 is SGDLS, CDR2 YYNGEE. Trimming took 0 bases from V and 0 from J, leaving 9 bases between them. CDR3 amino acids: CASSVGAGANYGYTF. CDR3 DNA: TGTGCCAGCAGCGTAGGGGCGGGGGCTAACTATGGCTACACCTTC. Full variable domain (outside the CDR3, taken from reference TRBV9 and TRBJ1-2): DSGVTQTPKHLITATGQRVTLRCSPRSGDLSVYWYQQSLDQGLQFLIQYYNGEERAKGNILERFSAQQFPDLHSELNLSSLELGDSALYFCASSVGAGANYGYTFGSGTRLTVV.

V is TRBV28 and J is TRBJ1-5; maybe TRBD1 (5 bases). CDR3 size: 16 residues. Trimming removed 2 bases from V and 7 bases from J, with 18 bases in between. CDR1 and CDR2 from the germline V gene are MDHEN and SYDVKM. In DNA, the CDR3 is TGTGCCAGCAGTTTAGGTGTAGGGGCGATGGGACAGCCCCAGCATTTT. It translates to CASSLGVGAMGQPQHF.

This rearrangement joins TRBV30 to TRBJ1-6, with unresolved D. This CDR3 is 12 amino acids long. Trimming took 5 bases from V and 3 from J, leaving 5 bases between them. From germline, CDR1 is GTSNPN and CDR2 SVGIG (reference sequence). CDR3 protein: CAWALYNSPLHF. DNA for the CDR3: TGTGCCTGGGCACTCTATAATTCACCCCTCCACTTT. Supplemented by reference TRBV30 and TRBJ1-6, the full variable domain reads SQTIHQWPATLVQPVGSPLSLECTVEGTSNPNLYWYRQAAGRGLQLLFYSVGIGQISSEVPQNLSASRPQDRQFILSSKKLLLSDSGFYLCAWALYNSPLHFGNGTRLTVT.

The chain joins TRBV25-1 to TRBJ1-1; 9 bases are a match to TRBD1. Germline values: CDR1 MGHDK, CDR2 SYGVNS. Trimming removed 5 bases from V and 5 bases from J; junction bases left unmatched: 9. The CDR3 runs 15 residues. CDR3 bases: TGTGCCAGCAGTAACCCGGGGACAGGGCGGACTGAAGCTTTCTTT. This encodes CASSNPGTGRTEAFF.

In this sample, this clone turned up a few times. The V call is TRBV30, the J call TRBJ1-4; D not resolved. Trimming removed 0 bases from V and 6 bases from J, with 14 bases in between. Germline CDR1 reads GTSNPN; CDR2 reads SVGIG (reference sequence). CDR3 length: 15 residues. The CDR3 here is CAWSVRAGRDEKLFF. For the CDR3, the DNA is TGTGCCTGGAGTGTTAGGGCAGGTAGAGATGAAAAACTGTTTTTT. The full variable domain, its missing parts supplied by reference TRBV30 and TRBJ1-4, is SQTIHQWPATLVQPVGSPLSLECTVEGTSNPNLYWYRQAAGRGLQLLFYSVGIGQISSEVPQNLSASRPQDRQFILSSKKLLLSDSGFYLCAWSVRAGRDEKLFFGSGTQLSVL.

The chain links TRBV21-1 to TRBJ1-1; the DNA was not used to check the table's D call, TRBD1. TRBV21-1 is classified as a pseudogene. CDR3 length: 16 amino acids. The DNA for the CDR3 is TGTGCCAGCAGCAAAATAGACAGGGGGTATCCCACTGAAGCTTTCTTT. It codes for CASSKIDRGYPTEAFF.